This TCR beta chain was sequenced for a study of T cell changes during pregnancy in multiple sclerosis. Germline-derived CDR1 and CDR2 are LGHNA and YSLEER. Trimming removed 0 bases at V and 2 bases at J, with 10 bases between. The CDR3 consists of 15 residues. Generated by immunoSEQ multiplex PCR, the TCRdb table keeps only in-frame clones and is missing some. The profile shows just over 55,000 clones, 85% to 95% of them singletons. The receptor's source is a female donor in good health, enrolled as a control in a pregnancy study. The rearrangement uses TRBV4-3 and TRBJ1-2, with D unresolved. The sample was peripheral blood, taken after pregnancy. As DNA, the CDR3 is TGCGCCAGCAGCCAAGATCCCGCGGGGAACTATGGCTACACCTTC. It codes for CASSQDPAGNYGYTF.